The clone carrying this T cell receptor (beta chain) was recorded many times. The antigen is undetermined. The germline V and J ends were trimmed by 2 bases and 1 base, with 12 bases remaining between them. The CDR3 has 16 residues. Germline lookup yields CDR1 MNHNY and CDR2 SVGAGI (reference sequence). This sample was included in a study of T cells after yellow fever vaccination. MiXCR, applied by TCRdb to the 5' RACE reads, yields one record per CDR3 protein. The sample consists of around 300,000 distinct CDR3 sequences, over 3.5% of them appearing once. Study-wide results and caveats: Only a minor proportion of clonotypes was detected across both CD4 and CD8 compartments. Weaker, the secondary response had a peak occurring faster, on day 5 versus 15. A large majority of primary-vaccination clones showed up again after the booster (about 97% CD4, 88% CD8).

The V gene is TRBV6-6, the J gene TRBJ1-5; D ambiguous. The sample was PBMCs, taken 5 days after the yellow fever booster vaccination. This TCR was recovered from a man aged 18-30 years who received the YFV17D yellow fever vaccine. The CDR3 here is CASSYGHEESNQPQHF. As DNA, the CDR3 is TGTGCCAGCAGTTACGGGCACGAGGAGAGCAATCAGCCCCAGCATTTT.